These 6 T cell receptor beta chains were all obtained from the same sample, sequenced in a study of regulatory T cells in long-lasting Graves disease. Stated time point: persistent/refractory GD, antithyroid drugs over 5 years with positive TRAb. After RNA was extracted from PBMCs, the TCR library was made from it. Library construction for TCR beta used iRepertoire HTBI primers and Arm-PCR of CDR3 regions. Via MiXCR, TCRdb re-called the multiplex PCR reads, giving one row per CDR3 protein. The sample lists around 460,000 distinct CDR3 sequences; about 22% were seen once. Here the sequenced sample was peripheral blood mononuclear cells (PBMCs), taken when the disease was refractory, from a patient treated with antithyroid drugs. These receptor sequences come from a female donor with Graves disease.

This sequence joins TRBV25-1 and TRBJ2-3; 14 bases fit TRBD2. The CDR3 is made up of 17 amino acids. Per the germline V gene, CDR1 is MGHDK and CDR2 is SYGVNS. J was trimmed by 10 bases and V by 0 bases; bases with no gene match: 9. The chain's CDR3 is CASSEYGLAGGREPQYF. In DNA, the CDR3 is TGTGCCAGCAGTGAATATGGACTAGCGGGAGGTAGAGAGCCGCAGTATTTT.

This clonotype was counted only a few times. J is TRBJ1-3 and V is TRBV25-1, with 10 bases lining up with TRBD1. The trim removed 3 bases at V and 8 bases at J, leaving 7 bases unmatched. The CDR3 has 15 amino acids. Germline lookup yields CDR1 MGHDK and CDR2 SYGVNS. In nucleotides, the CDR3 is TGTGCCAGCAGTGACCCGACAGGGGGCATAGACACCATATATTTT. Its protein product is CASSDPTGGIDTIYF. Together with reference TRBV25-1 and TRBJ1-3, the CDR3 gives the full variable domain: EADIYQTPRYLVIGTGKKITLECSQTMGHDKMYWYQQDPGMELHLIHYSYGVNSTEKGDLSSESTVSRIRTEHFPLTLESARPSHTSQYLCASSDPTGGIDTIYFGEGSWLTVV.

The gene calls are TRBV20-1 and TRBJ1-1; tentative D call: TRBD1 (6 bases). The CDR3 sequence is 15 residues long. Trimming cost V 6 bases and J 9 bases, with 26 bases left between them. Germline V gene data show CDR1 as DFQATT and CDR2 as SNEGSKA (reference sequence). The CDR3 coding sequence is TGCAGTGCCAGCCACCCCGAGGGGGATAGGGGGAAAGCTTTCTTT. Protein product: CSASHPEGDRGKAFF.

This clonotype showed up many times. This sequence joins TRBV20-1 and TRBJ2-4, with TRBD1 matching 11 bases. The CDR3 consists of 16 residues. Trimming removed 5 bases from V and 3 bases from J; junction bases left unmatched: 9. Germline loops: CDR1 DFQATT, CDR2 SNEGSKA (reference sequence). CDR3 residues: CSAGGGQGVVKNIQYF. The DNA of the CDR3 is TGCAGTGCTGGAGGGGGACAGGGGGTCGTCAAAAACATTCAGTACTTC.

The rearrangement links TRBV7-9 to TRBJ1-1, with D tentatively TRBD1 (5 bases). Looked up from germline, CDR1 is SEHNR and CDR2 is FQNEAQ (reference sequence). CDR3 length equals 13 residues. The germline V and J ends were trimmed by 1 base and 7 bases, with 10 bases remaining between them. CDR3 DNA sequence: TGTGCCAGCAGCTTAGGCCGGGGCCTTGAAGCTTTCTTT. As protein: CASSLGRGLEAFF.

The chain uses TRBV4-2 and TRBJ1-2; D call uncertain. V lost 4 bases to trimming and J lost 4 bases, with 19 bases between them. The CDR3 runs to 16 residues. In germline, CDR1 is LGHNA, CDR2 YNFKEQ. CDR3 amino acids: CASSPTGVDEVYGYTF. The CDR3 coding sequence is TGTGCCAGCAGCCCTACTGGAGTGGACGAGGTCTATGGCTACACCTTC.